Described below is a single T cell receptor (beta chain) sequence and its context. These data originate in a study of blood T cell repertoires in COVID-19. About the research overall: COVID-19 samples collected from the United States, Italy and Spain covered acute and convalescent phases.

The CDR3 spans 14 residues. Germline trimming cut 0 bases from V and 4 bases from J; bases unmatched to any gene: 0. From germline, CDR1 is KGHSH and CDR2 LQKENI. The participants were between roughly 18 and 100 years old and came from some 23 US areas. Within 2 weeks of study entry, exposed participants had contacted a PCR-confirmed or clinician-diagnosed COVID-19 case. Sequencing was performed with immunoSEQ multiplex PCR; in TCRdb, only in-frame clones are kept and a portion is missing. Of 200,000 to 250,000 clones listed, over 80% are singletons. This sequence was found in a man aged 50 or older who had been exposed to COVID-19. V and J are TRBV18 and TRBJ2-1; 7 nucleotides agree with TRBD1. Sequencing used PBMCs or T cells enriched from blood (not recorded which). DNA for the CDR3: TGTGCCAGCTCACCACCGGGACAGTACAATGAGCAGTTCTTC. It is translated as CASSPPGQYNEQFF.